What follows are 21 T cell receptor beta chains derived from one specimen sequenced in a study of control samples from healthy donors and cancer patients. Sequenced by immunoSEQ multiplex PCR; TCRdb stores in-frame clones only, minus some. The sample lists tens of thousands of clones; about nine tenths were seen once. Sample: PBMCs. The receptors here all came from a man aged 50-59 years with lung cancer.

This chain links TRBV19 with TRBJ1-1, with D tentatively TRBD1 (5 bases). CDR1 and CDR2 (germline): LNHDA, SQIVND (reference sequence). The CDR3 covers 12 residues. V was pared by 3 bases and J by 5 bases, with 7 bases between. The CDR3 sequence: CASSMGPTEAFF. The DNA for the CDR3 is TGTGCCAGTAGTATGGGGCCGACTGAAGCTTTCTTT.

The chain recombines TRBV19 with TRBJ2-2, with D unresolved. Trimming cost V 4 bases and J 7 bases, with 10 bases left between them. The CDR3 has 13 amino acids. Germline lookup yields CDR1 LNHDA and CDR2 SQIVND (reference sequence). The DNA of the CDR3 is TGTGCCAGTAGTACCCAGGTGGGCGGGGAGCTGTTTTTT. Its translation: CASSTQVGGELFF.

The V and J genes are TRBV18 and TRBJ2-2; D is unresolved. The CDR3 has 15 residues. V lost 2 bases, J lost 2 bases, and 9 bases lay in between. Germline loops: CDR1 KGHSH, CDR2 LQKENI. The CDR3 DNA reads TGTGCCAGCTCACCAAGACTTACTAACACCGGGGAGCTGTTTTTT. Its protein product is CASSPRLTNTGELFF. The full variable domain, its missing parts supplied by reference TRBV18 and TRBJ2-2, is NAGVMQNPRHLVRRRGQEARLRCSPMKGHSHVYWYRQLPEEGLKFMVYLQKENIIDESGMPKERFSAEFPKEGPSILRIQQVVRGDSAAYFCASSPRLTNTGELFFGEGSRLTVL.

V is TRBV5-8 and J is TRBJ2-7; the D gene is possibly TRBD2 (5 bases). Germline values: CDR1 SGHTS, CDR2 YDEGEE. The CDR3 has 15 amino acids. Deletions cut 0 bases from V and 3 bases from J, with 13 bases between. The CDR3 DNA follows: TGTGCCAGCAGCTTGGGCGGGCAGTGGAGCTACGAGCAGTACTTC. Encoded protein: CASSLGGQWSYEQYF.

V gene TRBV19 combines with J gene TRBJ2-2; no clear D gene. Germline V gene lookup returns CDR1 LNHDA and CDR2 SQIVND (reference sequence). V shed 6 bases and J shed 3 bases, with 14 bases lying between them. The CDR3 is 15 amino acids. As DNA, the CDR3 is TGTGCCAGTAGCCCGGCGTTACCGTACACCGGGGAGCTGTTTTTT. Its translation is CASSPALPYTGELFF. The complete variable domain, with remaining parts taken from reference TRBV19 and TRBJ2-2, reads DGGITQSPKYLFRKEGQNVTLSCEQNLNHDAMYWYRQDPGQGLRLIYYSQIVNDFQKGDIAEGYSVSREKKESFPLTVTSAQKNPTAFYLCASSPALPYTGELFFGEGSRLTVL.

The V gene is TRBV7-9, the J gene TRBJ1-1; 8 bases agree with TRBD1. Germline V gene lookup returns CDR1 SEHNR and CDR2 FQNEAQ (reference sequence). The CDR3 is 17 residues long. V was pared by 5 bases and J by 3 bases, with 14 bases of the junction left unmatched. In nucleotides, the CDR3 is TGTGCCAGCAGCCCCACCGGGACAGGTCCGCGAGACACTGAAGCTTTCTTT. This codes for CASSPTGTGPRDTEAFF.

This rearrangement joins TRBV9 to TRBJ1-4; TRBD1 is a possible D gene (5 bases). Germline V gene sequence: CDR1 SGDLS, CDR2 YYNGEE. Trimming removed 3 bases from V and 7 bases from J, with 16 bases in between. This CDR3 spans 15 amino acids. CDR3 region: CASSARGGEGEKLFF. The DNA of the CDR3 is TGTGCCAGCAGCGCCCGGGGCGGAGAGGGTGAAAAACTGTTTTTT.

A single count supports this clone. The rearrangement uses TRBV18 and TRBJ2-2; possible D gene TRBD1, 5 bases. Germline assignment: CDR1 KGHSH and CDR2 LQKENI. The V end lost 5 bases, the J end lost 6 bases, and 19 bases lay between the germline ends. The CDR3 runs to 16 residues. The CDR3 bases are TGTGCCAGCTCAACCACGGATCGAACAGGATCCGGGGAGCTGTTTTTT. It translates to CASSTTDRTGSGELFF.

The rearrangement joins TRBV13 to TRBJ2-3; D may be TRBD2 (6 bases). Germline CDR1 and CDR2: PRHDT and FYEKMQ (reference sequence). V was pared by 1 base and J by 1 base, with 9 bases between. The CDR3 totals 15 residues. The chain's CDR3 is CASSLDPGGTDTQYF. CDR3 in DNA: TGTGCCAGCAGCTTAGACCCGGGGGGCACAGATACGCAGTATTTT.

The genes are TRBV2 and TRBJ2-7, with 11 bases identical to TRBD1. V was pared by 11 bases and J by 0 bases, with 3 bases of the junction left unmatched. This CDR3 has 13 amino acids. The germline V gene has CDR1 SNHLY and CDR2 FYNNEI. This CDR3 reads CAGGTGGSYEQYF. CDR3 DNA: TGTGCCGGGGGGACAGGGGGCTCCTACGAGCAGTACTTC. The entire variable domain, with the rest obtained from reference TRBV2 and TRBJ2-7, is as follows: EPEVTQTPSHQVTQMGQEVILRCVPISNHLYFYWYRQILGQKVEFLVSFYNNEISEKSEIFDDQFSVERPDGSNFTLKIRSTKLEDSAMYFCAGGTGGSYEQYFGPGTRLTVT.

The V call is TRBV6-5, the J call TRBJ1-2; the D gene is possibly TRBD1 (6 bases). Germline CDR1 and CDR2: MNHEY and SVGAGI. CDR3 length equals 14 residues. Trimming removed 6 bases from V and 7 bases from J, with 18 bases in between. CDR3 amino acids: CASSPVVGAGGYTF. CDR3 DNA sequence: TGTGCCAGCAGCCCCGTTGTGGGGGCCGGTGGCTACACCTTC.

The genes are TRBV15 and TRBJ2-7; TRBD1 matches 8 bases. The CDR3 contains 14 residues. Germline CDR1 LNHNV, CDR2 YYDKDF (reference sequence). Trimming cost V 5 bases and J 0 bases; bases outside gene matches: 3. CDR3 nucleotide sequence: TGTGCCACCAGCCAGGACAGGGCCTCCTACGAGCAGTACTTC. Protein product: CATSQDRASYEQYF.

The chain has TRBV29-1 and TRBJ2-1; TRBD2 matches 9 bases. Per the germline V gene, CDR1 is SQVTM and CDR2 is ANQGSEA. The V segment lost 4 bases and the J segment 5 bases; nucleotides outside the gene matches: 6. CDR3 length equals 14 residues. This CDR3 is CSVVSGGPHNEQFF. The CDR3 coding sequence is TGCAGCGTTGTTAGCGGGGGACCCCACAATGAGCAGTTCTTC.

The gene calls are TRBV7-2 and TRBJ2-5, with TRBD2 identical over 12 bases. The CDR3 consists of 16 residues. Germline V gene sequence: CDR1 SGHTA, CDR2 FQGNSA. J was trimmed by 4 bases and V by 5 bases; bases with no gene match: 8. The CDR3 is CASSTKLAGGAETQYF. The CDR3 DNA sequence: TGTGCCAGCAGCACGAAACTAGCGGGGGGAGCAGAGACCCAGTACTTC. Filled out from reference TRBV7-2 and TRBJ2-5, the complete variable domain reads GAGVSQSPSNKVTEKGKDVELRCDPISGHTALYWYRQSLGQGLEFLIYFQGNSAPDKSGLPSDRFSAERTGGSVSTLTIQRTQQEDSAVYLCASSTKLAGGAETQYFGPGTRLLVL.

J is TRBJ2-5 and V is TRBV28; possible D gene TRBD2, 6 bases. CDR3 length: 15 residues. The V gene lost 3 bases and the J gene lost 4 bases, with 15 bases spanning the gap. CDR1 is MDHEN, CDR2 SYDVKM, per germline. The chain's CDR3 is CASSLVGTGGETQYF. CDR3 in DNA: TGTGCCAGCAGTTTGGTTGGGACCGGGGGAGAGACCCAGTACTTC.

This clone was counted between two and nine times. This sequence joins TRBV5-6 and TRBJ2-1, with 9 bases lining up with TRBD2. The CDR3 totals 17 residues. From germline, CDR1 is SGHDT and CDR2 YYEEEE. V lost 3 bases, J lost 4 bases, and 11 bases stayed unmatched. The CDR3: CASSWRLSGGHYNEQFF. The DNA of the CDR3 is TGTGCCAGCAGCTGGAGACTTAGCGGGGGACATTACAATGAGCAGTTCTTC.

The V call is TRBV9, the J call TRBJ2-7; 9 nucleotides line up with TRBD1. This CDR3 spans 17 amino acids. V shed 0 bases and J 3 bases; nucleotides not matched to a gene: 10. Germline CDR1 and CDR2: SGDLS and YYNGEE. CDR3 region: CASSVAGTGSIGYEQYF. CDR3 DNA sequence: TGTGCCAGCAGCGTAGCGGGGACAGGGAGTATAGGCTACGAGCAGTACTTC.

The chain couples TRBV7-9 to TRBJ2-2, with D perhaps matching TRBD2 (6 bases). The CDR3 totals 14 residues. The V and J ends lost 5 bases and 5 bases respectively, with 12 bases between them. Germline CDR1 and CDR2: SEHNR and FQNEAQ (reference sequence). The CDR3 loop is CASSQRGGTGELFF. CDR3 bases: TGTGCCAGCAGCCAACGAGGAGGGACCGGGGAGCTGTTTTTT.

The V and J genes are TRBV4-3 and TRBJ1-6; 9 bases agree with TRBD1. Looked up from germline, CDR1 is LGHNA and CDR2 is YSLEER. The CDR3 totals 15 residues. Losses at the gene ends were 3 bases for V and 7 bases for J; bases not matched to a gene: 4. The CDR3 protein is CASSQNRGLNSPLHF. Written as DNA, the CDR3 is TGCGCCAGCAGCCAGAACAGGGGGCTGAATTCACCCCTCCACTTT.

J is TRBJ2-7 and V is TRBV5-5; possibly TRBD2 for D (5 bases). This CDR3 is built from 14 residues. V was cut by 6 bases and J by 2 bases, with 15 bases left in between. Germline CDR1 reads SGHKS; CDR2 reads YYEKEE (reference sequence). The CDR3 loop is CASTLFGKPYEQYF. The CDR3 nucleotides read TGTGCCAGCACCCTATTCGGGAAACCCTACGAGCAGTACTTC.

This sequence joins TRBV19 and TRBJ2-3; D may be TRBD2 (6 bases). Germline CDR1 LNHDA, CDR2 SQIVND (reference sequence). The CDR3 is 15 residues long. Trimming removed 7 bases at V and 2 bases at J, with 16 bases between. The CDR3 DNA sequence: TGTGCCAGTACCCCATACCGGGGGTTCACAGATACGCAGTATTTT. This codes for CASTPYRGFTDTQYF.